The 6 T cell receptor beta chains presented below share a single source sample, sequenced in a study of cytomegalovirus exposure and HLA in healthy donors. PCR used 60 Vbeta primers and 13 Jbeta primers. TCRdb's table, derived via immunoSEQ multiplex PCR, lists solely in-frame clones and lacks some. The sample yields about 160,000 clones, around four fifths seen once. The sample consisted of PBMCs. The receptors stem from a man aged 25-45 years in good health and CMV-seronegative.

The J gene is TRBJ2-3, the V gene TRBV5-1; 8 bases match TRBD1. CDR1 is SGHRS, CDR2 YFSETQ, per germline. The CDR3 runs to 16 residues. V shed 0 bases, J shed 0 bases, and the junction held 3 bases outside the gene matches. CDR3 sequence: CASSLGGTGSTDTQYF. In DNA, the CDR3 is TGCGCCAGCAGCTTGGGGGGGACAGGTAGCACAGATACGCAGTATTTT.

The J gene is TRBJ2-7, the V gene TRBV5-1; D possibly corresponds to TRBD2 (5 bases). The CDR3 consists of 16 residues. The V gene lost 1 base and the J gene lost 5 bases, with 19 bases spanning the gap. In germline, CDR1 is SGHRS, CDR2 YFSETQ. The CDR3 loop reads CASSLSAAGKVNEQYF. The CDR3 DNA is TGCGCCAGCAGCTTGTCTGCCGCCGGGAAAGTCAACGAGCAGTACTTC.

This chain connects TRBV14 to TRBJ2-7; 8 positions agree with TRBD1. V was pared by 5 bases and J by 3 bases, with 6 bases of the junction left unmatched. This CDR3 spans 14 amino acids. CDR1 is SGHDN, CDR2 FVKESK, per germline. CDR3 region: CASSAGQGYYEQYF. The CDR3 DNA reads as TGTGCCAGCAGCGCCGGACAGGGCTACTACGAGCAGTACTTC.

The chain links TRBV7-9 to TRBJ2-7; TRBD1 matches 7 bases. V lost 9 bases, J lost 3 bases, and 2 bases stayed unmatched. Germline lookup yields CDR1 SEHNR and CDR2 FQNEAQ (reference sequence). CDR3 size: 11 residues. CDR3 residues: CASTGDYEQYF. As DNA, the CDR3 is TGTGCCAGTACAGGGGACTACGAGCAGTACTTC.

The chain couples TRBV5-4 to TRBJ2-7; 10 nucleotides line up with TRBD2. This CDR3 spans 15 amino acids. J gave up 5 bases and V 1 base, and 6 bases lay outside the gene matches. CDR1 and CDR2 (germline): SGHNT, YYREEE (reference sequence). CDR3 in amino acids: CASSLRLAGGHEQYF. The CDR3 DNA reads as TGTGCCAGCAGCTTGAGATTAGCGGGAGGCCACGAGCAGTACTTC.

This rearrangement joins TRBV7-6 to TRBJ2-1; D perhaps matches TRBD1 (5 bases). V lost 3 bases, J lost 10 bases, and 16 bases lay in between. This CDR3 region has 14 residues. Looked up from germline, CDR1 is SGHVS and CDR2 is FNYEAQ. The CDR3 DNA is TGTGCCAGCAGCTTCAACTACAGGACCCGCGAGCAGTTCTTC. Translation: CASSFNYRTREQFF.